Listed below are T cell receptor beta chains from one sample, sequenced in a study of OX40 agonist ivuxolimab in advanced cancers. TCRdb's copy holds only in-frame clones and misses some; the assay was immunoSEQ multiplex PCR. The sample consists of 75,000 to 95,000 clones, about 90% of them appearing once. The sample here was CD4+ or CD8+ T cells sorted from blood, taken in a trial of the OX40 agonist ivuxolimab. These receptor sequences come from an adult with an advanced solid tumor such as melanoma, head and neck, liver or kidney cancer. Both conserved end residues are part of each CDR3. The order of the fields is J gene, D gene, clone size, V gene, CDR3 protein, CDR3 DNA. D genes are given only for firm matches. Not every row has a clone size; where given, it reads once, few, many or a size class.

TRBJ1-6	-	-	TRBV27	CASRDSRGDGSPLHF	TGTGCCAGCCGTGACTCTCGGGGGGACGGATCACCCCTCCACTTT
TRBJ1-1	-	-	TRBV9	CASSVEGGTDEAFF	TGTGCCAGCAGCGTAGAGGGAGGGACGGATGAAGCTTTCTTT
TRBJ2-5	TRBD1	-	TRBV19	CANPGTGGEETQYF	TGTGCAAACCCCGGGACAGGGGGCGAAGAGACCCAGTACTTC
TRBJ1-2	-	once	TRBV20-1	CSAPRTVF	TGCAGTGCTCCAAGGACTGTGTTC
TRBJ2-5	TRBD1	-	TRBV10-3	CAIRSGLTGSQETQYF	TGTGCCATCAGATCGGGGTTGACAGGGTCACAAGAGACCCAGTACTTC
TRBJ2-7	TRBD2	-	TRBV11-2	CASSSRDYSSYEQYF	TGTGCCAGCAGCTCCCGGGACTATTCTTCCTACGAGCAGTACTTC
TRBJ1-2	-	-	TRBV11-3	CASRKTGPSGYTF	TGTGCCAGCAGGAAAACCGGCCCGAGTGGCTACACCTTC
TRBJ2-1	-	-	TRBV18	CASSRDVDNEQFF	TGTGCCAGCTCACGGGACGTAGACAATGAGCAGTTCTTC
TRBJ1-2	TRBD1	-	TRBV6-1	CASSEFGQGVWGYTF	TGTGCCAGCAGTGAATTTGGACAGGGGGTTTGGGGCTACACCTTC
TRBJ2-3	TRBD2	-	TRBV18	CASSPFSGTSGYF	TGTGCCAGCTCACCCTTTTCCGGGACTAGCGGGTATTTT